This T cell receptor beta chain is from a study of shared clonotypes between healthy human individuals. Study-wide results and caveats: Clonotypes shared by all four donors outscored non-shared clonotypes in generation probability.

Naivety among CD8 cells was defined by CD45RO negativity and positive CCR7 selection, thereby excluding terminally differentiated effector memory CD45RA+ cells. Each subset's genomic DNA was shared equally among a number of immunoSEQ plates. TCRdb's copy holds only in-frame clones and misses some; the assay was immunoSEQ multiplex PCR. Of around 2,000,000 clones in the sample, roughly 95% were seen once. Turning to this clone: Its antigen is not identified.

The germline V and J ends were trimmed by 3 bases and 0 bases, with 17 bases remaining between them. This CDR3 has 17 residues. Germline CDR1 MGHRA, CDR2 YSYEKL. Sequencing was carried out using naive CD8+ T cells sorted from blood. This TCR was recovered from a man aged 18 to 29 in good health. The rearrangement uses TRBV4-1 and TRBJ1-2; no reliable D call. CDR3: CASSQDRRILANYGYTF. The DNA for the CDR3 is TGCGCCAGCAGCCAGGATAGACGGATACTCGCTAACTATGGCTACACCTTC.